This T cell receptor beta chain was sequenced for a study of blood T cell repertoires in COVID-19. The count of this clone is one. J lost 6 bases, V lost 4 bases, and 8 bases had no gene match. Germline loops: CDR1 SGHRS, CDR2 YFSETQ. The CDR3 has 16 amino acids. Method: immunoSEQ multiplex PCR; TCRdb's copy keeps in-frame clones and lacks some. The sample carries just under 60,000 clones, around 88% recorded once. This TCR was recovered from a man aged 60 to 75 with acute or convalescent COVID-19. The sequenced sample was peripheral blood. V gene TRBV5-1 combines with J gene TRBJ1-4; 11 nucleotides match TRBD1. Written as DNA, the CDR3 is TGCGCCAGCAGCCTACAACCGGGACAGGGGGATGAAAAACTGTTTTTT. Amino acid sequence: CASSLQPGQGDEKLFF.